Below are 6 T cell receptor beta chains sequenced from a single sample in a study of T cell repertoires in cytomegalovirus infection. These receptors lack a known antigen. TCRdb itself ran the reads through MiXCR, one entry per CDR3 protein. Found here are roughly 920,000 distinct CDR3 sequences, approximately 31% of them singletons; the top ten hold 13%. The sequences come from cultured CD8+ T cells from PBMCs, collected from culture after CMV antigen stimulation. Every receptor here comes from a human donor in good health (CMV status not recorded). Some clones in this sample may be carry-over from other donors' samples.

The J gene is TRBJ2-7, the V gene TRBV6-5; D might be TRBD1 (6 bases). Germline V gene lookup returns CDR1 MNHEY and CDR2 SVGAGI. Trimming stripped 5 bases from V and 3 bases from J, with 17 bases between. This CDR3 contains 15 residues. For the CDR3, the DNA is TGTGCCAGCAGTCCGGACAGTGGGAATGACTACGAGCAGTACGTC. The encoded protein is CASSPDSGNDYEQYV.

This clonotype has more than one count but fewer than ten. The gene calls are TRBV19 and TRBJ1-1; D is unresolved. The germline V and J ends were trimmed by 6 bases and 3 bases, with 8 bases remaining between them. Per germline, CDR1 LNHDA and CDR2 SQIVND (reference sequence). This CDR3 spans 12 amino acids. In DNA form, the CDR3 reads TGTGCCAGTAGGATGACGTACACTGAAGCTTTCTTT. Translating gives CASRMTYTEAFF.

This clonotype has more than one count but fewer than ten. This chain uses TRBV11-2 with TRBJ1-3, with no clear D. The CDR3 runs 16 residues. Germline-derived CDR1 and CDR2 are SGHAT and FQNNGV. V was cut by 2 bases and J by 4 bases, with 15 bases left in between. DNA of the CDR3: TGTGCCAGCAGCTTAAATCACGGCTACCCCGGAAACACCATATATTTT. This translates into CASSLNHGYPGNTIYF.

The table lists this clonotype with a few counts. The chain has TRBV7-9 and TRBJ2-7, with D perhaps TRBD1 (6 bases). The germline gives CDR1 SEHNR, CDR2 FQNEAQ (reference sequence). The CDR3 spans 14 residues. V shed 6 bases and J shed 1 base, with 13 bases lying between them. CDR3 residues: CASSPARGSYEQYF. CDR3 bases: TGTGCCAGCAGTCCAGCCAGGGGATCCTACGAGCAGTACTTC.

This clonotype was observed a handful of times. The CDR3 DNA follows: TGCGCCAGCAGCCAGGGCGAACGGACAGGGGGAGAGACCCAGTACTTC. It is translated as CASSQGERTGGETQYF. The gene calls are TRBV4-1 and TRBJ2-5, with 10 bases aligning to TRBD1. This CDR3 is built from 16 residues. V gave up 3 bases and J gave up 4 bases; unmatched junction bases: 8. Germline V gene data show CDR1 as MGHRA and CDR2 as YSYEKL.

Note on this clonotype: A much larger clone differs by one base, so this may be a read error. The rearrangement uses TRBV7-2 and TRBJ2-3; 9 bases are a match to TRBD2. This CDR3 is 16 amino acids long. The germline V gene has CDR1 SGHTA and CDR2 FQGNSA. The V and J ends lost 1 base and 4 bases, in that order; junction bases with no gene match: 6. The CDR3: CASSLVSSGKSDTQYF. DNA for the CDR3: TGTGCCAGCAGCTTAGTATCTAGCGGGAAGTCAGATACGCAGTATTTT. The full variable domain, completed using reference TRBV7-2 and TRBJ2-3, is GAGVSQSPSNKVTEKGKDVELRCDPISGHTALYWYRQSLGQGLEFLIYFQGNSAPDKSGLPSDRFSAERTGGSVSTLTIQRTQQEDSAVYLCASSLVSSGKSDTQYFGPGTRLTVL.